Each of the 32 T cell receptor beta chains below was sequenced from the same sample in a study of T cell responses to AZD1222 COVID-19 vaccine. Clones were read by immunoSEQ multiplex PCR, and TCRdb kept only the in-frame ones, dropping some. This table holds 150,000 or so clones, roughly nine tenths found once. This material consisted of peripheral blood, taken on day 0 of AZD1222 vaccination. The receptors shown here come from an adult in good health.

This sequence joins TRBV9 and TRBJ2-7; TRBD2 matches 11 bases. Germline V gene sequence: CDR1 SGDLS, CDR2 YYNGEE. With V trimmed by 1 base and J by 3 bases, 6 bases remained unmatched. The CDR3 consists of 16 residues. The CDR3 reads CASSVTGTSGYYEQYF. As DNA, the CDR3 is TGTGCCAGCAGCGTAACAGGGACTAGCGGATACTACGAGCAGTACTTC.

This chain links TRBV6-5 with TRBJ1-4, with a tentative D call TRBD1 (5 bases). V lost 10 bases to trimming and J lost 8 bases, with 20 bases between them. Germline CDR1 reads MNHEY; CDR2 reads SVGAGI. The CDR3 extends over 14 amino acids. Here the CDR3 reads CATMAAGRGEKLFF. CDR3 nucleotide sequence: TGTGCCACCATGGCGGCAGGCCGGGGGGAAAAACTGTTTTTT.

The rearrangement joins TRBV28 to TRBJ2-7; 10 nucleotides agree with TRBD1. The junction had 6 bases not matched to a gene; V was cut back by 7 bases and J by 3 bases. The CDR3 has 14 residues. In germline, CDR1 is MDHEN, CDR2 SYDVKM. The CDR3, as DNA: TGTGCCAGCAAGGGGACAGGGGTCCGCTACGAGCAGTACTTC. This codes for CASKGTGVRYEQYF.

This clone was recorded once. The chain uses TRBV5-1 and TRBJ1-2; no reliable D call. The V end lost 2 bases, the J end lost 8 bases, and 16 bases lay between the germline ends. Per germline, CDR1 SGHRS and CDR2 YFSETQ. The CDR3 contains 14 residues. CDR3 DNA: TGCGCCAGCAGCTTTGGAGGTCCGGAGCGCGGCTACACCTTC. Amino acids: CASSFGGPERGYTF.

J is TRBJ2-7 and V is TRBV6-5; 11 nucleotides line up with TRBD1. Germline CDR1 is MNHEY and CDR2 is SVGAGI. This CDR3 has 15 residues. After removal of 6 bases from V and 4 bases from J, the junction contained 8 bases not matched to a gene. CDR3 sequence (DNA): TGTGCCAGCAGAAGAGGACAGGGGGCAGGGTACGAGCAGTACTTC. Its protein is CASRRGQGAGYEQYF.

The rearrangement links TRBV28 to TRBJ2-5; 8 bases map to TRBD1. V lost 3 bases and J lost 5; bases outside the gene matches: 2. Germline values: CDR1 MDHEN, CDR2 SYDVKM. The CDR3 has 13 residues. The CDR3 protein is CASSFNRGETQYF. CDR3 sequence (DNA): TGTGCCAGCAGTTTTAACAGGGGGGAGACCCAGTACTTC.

This sequence joins TRBV11-2 and TRBJ2-2, with 13 bases identical to TRBD2. The CDR3 has 16 amino acids. The V gene end was trimmed by 4 bases and the J gene end by 7 bases; junction bases not matched to a gene: 6. Looked up from germline, CDR1 is SGHAT and CDR2 is FQNNGV. The chain's CDR3 is CASSSGTSGIIGELFF. In DNA form, the CDR3 reads TGTGCCAGCAGCTCAGGGACTAGCGGGATCATCGGGGAGCTGTTTTTT.

Note on this clone: A junction boundary mismatches the germline segment, possibly from a read error. This chain joins TRBV6-1 and TRBJ2-6; 12 bases agree with TRBD1. Germline CDR1 reads MNHNS; CDR2 reads SASEGT. The CDR3 runs to 18 residues. The CDR3 loop reads CASCERDRGPPGANVLTF. The CDR3 bases are TGTGCCAGCTGTGAACGGGACAGGGGGCCCCCTGGGGCCAACGTCCTGACTTTC.

A word on this clone: Other DNA sequences in this sample translate to the same CDR3. This rearrangement joins TRBV2 to TRBJ1-1; no reliable D call. This CDR3 has 10 amino acids. Germline assignment: CDR1 SNHLY and CDR2 FYNNEI. V lost 4 bases to trimming and J lost 8 bases, with 5 bases between them. The CDR3 nucleotides read TGTGCCAGCAGTGTGGGGGAAGCTTTCTTT. Encoded protein: CASSVGEAFF. The complete variable domain, with remaining parts taken from reference TRBV2 and TRBJ1-1, reads EPEVTQTPSHQVTQMGQEVILRCVPISNHLYFYWYRQILGQKVEFLVSFYNNEISEKSEIFDDQFSVERPDGSNFTLKIRSTKLEDSAMYFCASSVGEAFFGQGTRLTVV.

This chain links TRBV2 with TRBJ1-5, with D uncertain. Germline values: CDR1 SNHLY, CDR2 FYNNEI. The CDR3 loop spans 14 amino acids. Trimming cost V 8 bases and J 2 bases, with 13 bases left between them. CDR3 amino acids: CASQEGSGNQPQHF. The DNA for the CDR3 is TGTGCCAGCCAGGAGGGCTCGGGCAATCAGCCCCAGCATTTT.

The rearrangement uses TRBV6-4 and TRBJ2-3, with D hard to call. V was trimmed by 3 bases and J by 4 bases, leaving 8 bases between them. CDR1 and CDR2 from the germline V gene are MRHNA and SNTAGT. The CDR3 consists of 13 residues. CDR3 region: CASSDGSPDTQYF. The CDR3 DNA reads as TGTGCCAGCAGTGATGGAAGTCCAGATACGCAGTATTTT.

This chain joins TRBV18 and TRBJ2-7, with 12 bases fitting TRBD1. The germline V gene has CDR1 KGHSH and CDR2 LQKENI. The CDR3 sequence is 15 residues long. Trimming removed 4 bases from V and 6 bases from J; junction bases left unmatched: 7. The DNA for the CDR3 is TGTGCCAGCTCACGATCCGGGACAGGGGGCAGCGAGCAGTACTTC. This gives the protein CASSRSGTGGSEQYF.

This clone was detected once. The V and J genes are TRBV7-9 and TRBJ2-2; maybe TRBD2 (5 bases). The length of the CDR3 is 13 residues. The V end was cut by 2 bases, the J end by 7 bases, with 8 bases between. Germline CDR1 SEHNR, CDR2 FQNEAQ (reference sequence). Written as DNA, the CDR3 is TGTGCCAGCAGCTTACTAGCAATCGGGGAGCTGTTTTTT. This encodes CASSLLAIGELFF.

The chain is built from TRBV27 and TRBJ2-3, with 7 bases matching TRBD2. CDR1 is MNHEY, CDR2 SMNVEV, per germline (reference sequence). Trimming removed 3 bases from V and 2 bases from J; junction bases left unmatched: 11. This CDR3 has 17 amino acids. CDR3 protein: CASSFTTAGRSTDTQYF. The CDR3 DNA reads TGTGCCAGCAGTTTCACGACAGCGGGAAGGTCCACAGATACGCAGTATTTT.

The gene calls are TRBV19 and TRBJ1-1; D remains ambiguous. V shed 1 base and J shed 2 bases, with 14 bases lying between them. CDR1 LNHDA and CDR2 SQIVND come from the germline V gene (reference sequence). This CDR3 has 16 amino acids. DNA of the CDR3: TGTGCCAGTAGTATAGGGATATGGACCGCCAACACTGAAGCTTTCTTT. Encoded protein: CASSIGIWTANTEAFF.

The rearrangement links TRBV7-3 to TRBJ2-7; 13 bases are shared with TRBD2. This CDR3 region has 14 residues. Trimming took 5 bases from V and 7 from J; bases not matched to a gene: 5. Germline assignment: CDR1 SGHTA and CDR2 FQGTGA. The CDR3 DNA sequence: TGTGCCAGCAGCGCTACGGGACTAGCGGGAGAGCAGTACTTC. It codes for CASSATGLAGEQYF.

This clone was seen only once. V usage is TRBV7-8 and J usage is TRBJ1-1; 9 bases agree with TRBD1. CDR1 SGHVS and CDR2 FQNEAQ come from the germline V gene. V dropped 3 bases and J dropped 4; count of bases not matched to a gene: 6. The CDR3 has 15 residues. CDR3 loop: CASSFPTGGSTEAFF. The CDR3 DNA follows: TGTGCCAGCAGCTTTCCGACAGGGGGGAGCACTGAAGCTTTCTTT.

V and J are TRBV28 and TRBJ1-2; unclear D gene. The CDR3 loop spans 13 amino acids. Trimming removed 6 bases from V and 2 bases from J, with 10 bases in between. Germline CDR1 MDHEN, CDR2 SYDVKM. CDR3 in amino acids: CASRPGWNYGYTF. The CDR3 nucleotides are TGTGCCAGCAGGCCGGGATGGAACTATGGCTACACCTTC.

The V call is TRBV4-3, the J call TRBJ2-3; TRBD1 agrees at 11 bases. This CDR3 has 16 amino acids. Unmatched junction bases numbered 8, after V lost 4 bases and J lost 5 bases. Germline lookup yields CDR1 LGHNA and CDR2 YSLEER. The DNA of the CDR3 is TGCGCCAGCAGCCGAGCCGGGACAGGGGGGCGAGATACGCAGTATTTT. Translated: CASSRAGTGGRDTQYF.

The chain couples TRBV18 to TRBJ2-7, with D possibly being TRBD2 (5 bases). This CDR3 contains 14 residues. Per germline, CDR1 KGHSH and CDR2 LQKENI. Trimming pared 0 bases from V and 7 bases from J, leaving 13 bases between. The CDR3 here is CASSPPAFRGEQYF. The CDR3 nucleotides read TGTGCCAGCTCACCACCCGCCTTCCGGGGAGAGCAGTACTTC.

Turning to this clone: Within the sample, other DNA sequences also encode this same CDR3. The chain is built from TRBV6-2 or TRBV6-3 and TRBJ2-7; a possible D gene is TRBD2 (5 bases). Looked up from germline, CDR1 is MNHEY and CDR2 is SVGEGT. The CDR3 is made up of 12 amino acids. Deletions cut 4 bases from V and 3 bases from J, with 7 bases between. CDR3 in amino acids: CASSSGLYEQYF. The CDR3 DNA sequence: TGTGCCAGCAGTTCAGGACTCTACGAGCAGTACTTC.

The chain uses TRBV19 and TRBJ2-1; 7 nucleotides align to TRBD1. Germline V CDR1 and CDR2: LNHDA, SQIVND (reference sequence). The CDR3 totals 18 residues. The V gene end was trimmed by 2 bases and the J gene end by 0 bases; junction bases not matched to a gene: 10. The CDR3 sequence is CASSILAGGFRSYNEQFF. The CDR3 nucleotides are TGTGCCAGTAGTATACTGGCAGGGGGATTTCGCTCCTACAATGAGCAGTTCTTC.

The V gene is TRBV24-1, the J gene TRBJ2-5, with D possibly being TRBD1 (6 bases). The CDR3 length is 14 residues. Germline V CDR1 and CDR2: KGHDR, SFDVKD. V shed 9 bases and J shed 2 bases, with 15 bases lying between them. CDR3 sequence (DNA): TGTGCCACCGATTGGGGGACATCTCAAGAGACCCAGTACTTC. It translates to CATDWGTSQETQYF.

CDR3 DNA sequence: TGTGCCATCAGTGAGAGACCCAATCAGCCCCAGCATTTT. The encoded protein is CAISERPNQPQHF. This chain links TRBV10-3 with TRBJ1-5; D unclear. There are 13 residues in the CDR3. Germline lookup yields CDR1 ENHRY and CDR2 SYGVKD. The ends were cut back, 2 bases at V and 3 bases at J, with 5 bases in the middle.

The V gene is TRBV9, the J gene TRBJ2-1, with 7 bases lining up with TRBD2. The J segment lost 4 bases and the V segment lost 5 bases, leaving 9 bases of the junction unmatched. Germline CDR1 SGDLS, CDR2 YYNGEE. This CDR3 comprises 15 residues. CDR3 in amino acids: CASSEGLAVYNEQFF. The CDR3 DNA is TGTGCCAGCAGTGAGGGTCTAGCGGTTTACAATGAGCAGTTCTTC.

In this sample, this clone turned up once. The chain joins TRBV25-1 to TRBJ1-6; D gene unclear. The CDR3 runs to 15 residues. The V end was cut by 6 bases, the J end by 11 bases, with 20 bases between. Germline V gene lookup returns CDR1 MGHDK and CDR2 SYGVNS. The DNA of the CDR3 is TGTGCCAGCAGCGTTGCTGGCCGGTTAAATCCACCCCTCCACTTT. It translates to CASSVAGRLNPPLHF.

This clone has a handful of counts. The genes are TRBV4-2 and TRBJ1-4; unclear D gene. The V end lost 4 bases, the J end lost 4 bases, and 19 bases lay between the germline ends. The germline CDR1 and CDR2 sequences are LGHNA and YNFKEQ. CDR3 length: 17 residues. CDR3 in DNA: TGTGCCAGCAGCCTCGAACTGGTTGCGATAGGTAATGAAAAACTGTTTTTT. It is translated as CASSLELVAIGNEKLFF.

This clone occurred once. The V gene is TRBV27, the J gene TRBJ2-7; possibly TRBD1 for D (5 bases). Trimming left V 3 bases short and J 5 bases short, with 11 bases between. The CDR3 loop spans 13 amino acids. Germline CDR1 MNHEY, CDR2 SMNVEV (reference sequence). CDR3 sequence reads: CASSFRQGDEQYF. CDR3 coding DNA: TGTGCCAGCAGTTTCCGCCAGGGCGACGAGCAGTACTTC.

V and J are TRBV5-6 and TRBJ1-1; a weak D match, TRBD1 (5 bases). CDR3 size: 14 residues. Germline lookup yields CDR1 SGHDT and CDR2 YYEEEE. V shed 0 bases and J shed 3 bases, with 9 bases lying between them. CDR3 amino acids: CASSLGQPDTEAFF. The DNA of the CDR3 is TGTGCCAGCAGCTTGGGACAGCCCGACACTGAAGCTTTCTTT.

The chain is built from TRBV4-3 and TRBJ2-7; the match to TRBD2 covers 12 bases. The CDR3 is 17 residues long. Germline CDR1 LGHNA, CDR2 YSLEER. V lost 1 base, J lost 2 bases, and 6 bases stayed unmatched. CDR3 residues: CASSQATSGSATYEQYF. For the CDR3, the DNA is TGCGCCAGCAGCCAAGCGACTAGCGGGAGTGCAACCTACGAGCAGTACTTC.

This chain uses TRBV28 with TRBJ2-2, with TRBD2 matching 8 bases. Trimming cost V 1 base and J 1 base; bases outside gene matches: 2. This CDR3 spans 16 amino acids. The germline CDR1 and CDR2 sequences are MDHEN and SYDVKM. The CDR3 protein is CASSLLAGKNTGELFF. The CDR3 DNA follows: TGTGCCAGCAGTTTATTAGCGGGGAAGAACACCGGGGAGCTGTTTTTT. Supplemented by reference TRBV28 and TRBJ2-2, the full variable domain reads DVKVTQSSRYLVKRTGEKVFLECVQDMDHENMFWYRQDPGLGLRLIYFSYDVKMKEKGDIPEGYSVSREKKERFSLILESASTNQTSMYLCASSLLAGKNTGELFFGEGSRLTVL.

The V and J genes are TRBV5-1 and TRBJ2-3, with D unclear. The V and J ends lost 7 bases and 2 bases respectively, with 14 bases between them. Germline values: CDR1 SGHRS, CDR2 YFSETQ. The CDR3 totals 14 residues. This CDR3 is CASCPSVSTDTQYF. For the CDR3, the DNA is TGCGCCAGCTGCCCCAGCGTTTCCACAGATACGCAGTATTTT.